Described below is a single TCR beta chain sequence and its context. Its matching antigen is unknown. The source of the sample is a study of CD8+CD57+ T cells in acquired aplastic anemia. Study-level points and caveats: Researchers reported that CD8+ Simpson's diversity was not significantly different in patients versus controls.

Genomic DNA constituted the template upon which TCR beta VDJ and CDR3 profiling was performed. TCRdb processed the reads anew with MiXCR; each CDR3 protein has one entry. Seen here are 300,000 or so distinct CDR3 sequences, around three fifths observed once, and the top ten hold 7% to 9%. In germline, CDR1 is SEHNR, CDR2 FQNEAQ (reference sequence). This CDR3 is built from 14 residues. V dropped 4 bases and J dropped 2 bases, with 10 bases sitting between them. This chain links TRBV7-9 with TRBJ2-3; perhaps TRBD2 as D (6 bases). The sequence was collected from a human donor with severe aplastic anemia or a healthy control (not recorded which). Source material: sorted CD4+, CD8+, or CD8+CD57+ T cells (not recorded which) from PBMCs. The CDR3 nucleotides read TGTGCCAGCAGCTCCGGGACTTTCACAGATACGCAGTATTTT. Encoded protein: CASSSGTFTDTQYF.